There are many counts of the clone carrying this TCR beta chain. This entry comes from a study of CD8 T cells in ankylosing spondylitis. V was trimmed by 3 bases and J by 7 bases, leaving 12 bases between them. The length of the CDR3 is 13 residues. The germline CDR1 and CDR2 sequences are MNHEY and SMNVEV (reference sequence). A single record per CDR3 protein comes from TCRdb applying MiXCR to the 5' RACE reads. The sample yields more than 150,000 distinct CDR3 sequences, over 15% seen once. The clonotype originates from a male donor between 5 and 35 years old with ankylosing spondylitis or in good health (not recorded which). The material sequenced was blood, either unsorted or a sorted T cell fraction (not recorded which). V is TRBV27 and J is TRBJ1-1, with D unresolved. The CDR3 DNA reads TGTGCCAGCAGTTTTAGTAGTTTGGGTGAAGCTTTCTTT. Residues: CASSFSSLGEAFF.